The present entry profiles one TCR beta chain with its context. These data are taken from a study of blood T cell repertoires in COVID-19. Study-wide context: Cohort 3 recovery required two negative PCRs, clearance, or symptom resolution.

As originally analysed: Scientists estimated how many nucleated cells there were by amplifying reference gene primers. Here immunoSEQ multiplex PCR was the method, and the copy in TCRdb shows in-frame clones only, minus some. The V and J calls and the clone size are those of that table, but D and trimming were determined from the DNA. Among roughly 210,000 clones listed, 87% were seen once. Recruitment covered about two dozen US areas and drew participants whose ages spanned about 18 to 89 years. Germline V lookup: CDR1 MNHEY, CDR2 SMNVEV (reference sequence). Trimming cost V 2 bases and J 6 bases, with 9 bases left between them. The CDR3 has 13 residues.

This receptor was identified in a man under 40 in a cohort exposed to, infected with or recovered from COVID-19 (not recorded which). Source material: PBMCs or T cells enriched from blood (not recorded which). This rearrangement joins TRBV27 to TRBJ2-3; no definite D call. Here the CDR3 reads CASSLRGWDTQYF. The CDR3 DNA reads TGTGCCAGCAGTTTACGAGGTTGGGATACGCAGTATTTT.